A selection of T cell receptor beta chains follows, all from one sample in a study of cytomegalovirus exposure and HLA in healthy donors. The assay was immunoSEQ multiplex PCR, and TCRdb's table has in-frame clones only and misses some. In the table there are tens of thousands of clones, approximately 96% of which are singletons. The source material was PBMCs. These TCRs come from a man aged 18 to 35 in good health and CMV-seronegative. Each CDR3 is given with its conserved first and last residue. Each record gives: CDR3 length, V gene, D gene, J gene, clone size, CDR3 DNA, CDR3 protein. A D gene is named only where the DNA matches it firmly. Rows give clone size only sometimes, using once, few, many, or a class for an expanded clone.

cdr3_length: 17; v_call: TRBV11-2; d_call: TRBD2; j_call: TRBJ2-7; clone_size: NA; cdr3_nt: TGTGCCAGCAGCCTGGGGCTAGCGGGAGATTCTGGCTACGAGCAGTACTTC; cdr3_aa: CASSLGLAGDSGYEQYF
cdr3_length: 15; v_call: TRBV9; d_call: NA; j_call: TRBJ2-7; clone_size: NA; cdr3_nt: TGTGCCAGCAGCGTATCGGGTTCCAAAGCCTACGAGCAGTACTTC; cdr3_aa: CASSVSGSKAYEQYF
cdr3_length: 17; v_call: TRBV15; d_call: TRBD2; j_call: TRBJ2-3; clone_size: NA; cdr3_nt: TGTGCCACCCAGCAGGGGATAGCGGGAGATTCCTTAGATACGCAGTATTTT; cdr3_aa: CATQQGIAGDSLDTQYF
cdr3_length: 16; v_call: TRBV18; d_call: TRBD1; j_call: TRBJ2-7; clone_size: NA; cdr3_nt: TGTGCCAGCTCACCACCGGGACAGGGAGTACGTCACGAGCAGTACTTC; cdr3_aa: CASSPPGQGVRHEQYF
cdr3_length: 15; v_call: TRBV6-5; d_call: NA; j_call: TRBJ2-1; clone_size: NA; cdr3_nt: TGTGCCAGCAGTAGGGGACTCGCCGGCTACAATGAGCAGTTCTTC; cdr3_aa: CASSRGLAGYNEQFF
cdr3_length: 20; v_call: TRBV28; d_call: TRBD2; j_call: TRBJ2-3; clone_size: NA; cdr3_nt: TGTGCCAGCAGTTTATGGGCGGGGCTAGCGGGAGAACCTAGCACAGATACGCAGTATTTT; cdr3_aa: CASSLWAGLAGEPSTDTQYF
cdr3_length: 15; v_call: TRBV6-5; d_call: NA; j_call: TRBJ2-1; clone_size: NA; cdr3_nt: TGTGCCAGCAGTAAGGGGCTGCCTTCCTACAATGAGCAGTTCTTC; cdr3_aa: CASSKGLPSYNEQFF
cdr3_length: 16; v_call: TRBV27; d_call: TRBD1; j_call: TRBJ2-2; clone_size: NA; cdr3_nt: TGTGCCAGCAGTTTAAGGGACAGGGGTGTTATCGGGGAGCTGTTTTTT; cdr3_aa: CASSLRDRGVIGELFF
cdr3_length: 14; v_call: TRBV6-1; d_call: TRBD2; j_call: TRBJ2-7; clone_size: once; cdr3_nt: TGTGCCAGCATTACCGGGACTAGCTCGTACGAGCAGTACTTC; cdr3_aa: CASITGTSSYEQYF
cdr3_length: 13; v_call: TRBV18; d_call: NA; j_call: TRBJ2-7; clone_size: NA; cdr3_nt: TGTGCCAGCTCACCGACAGGCCGTGAAGAGCAGTACTTC; cdr3_aa: CASSPTGREEQYF
cdr3_length: 19; v_call: TRBV5-3; d_call: NA; j_call: TRBJ1-2; clone_size: once; cdr3_nt: TGTGCCAGAAGCTTTTCGGACCGGGACACAAAGCTGAGTCCCTATGGCTACACCTTC; cdr3_aa: CARSFSDRDTKLSPYGYTF
cdr3_length: 15; v_call: TRBV28; d_call: TRBD1; j_call: TRBJ1-5; clone_size: NA; cdr3_nt: TGTGCCAGCAGTTTTGGGGACAGGAGCAATCAGCCCCAGCATTTT; cdr3_aa: CASSFGDRSNQPQHF
cdr3_length: 14; v_call: TRBV2; d_call: TRBD1; j_call: TRBJ2-7; clone_size: NA; cdr3_nt: TGTGCCAGCAGCCAGGGGGGACAGGGGATCGAGCAGTACTTC; cdr3_aa: CASSQGGQGIEQYF
cdr3_length: 16; v_call: TRBV10-2; d_call: TRBD2; j_call: TRBJ2-5; clone_size: NA; cdr3_nt: TGCGCCAGCAGTGAAGGTAGCGGGAGGGCCCTAGAGACCCAGTACTTC; cdr3_aa: CASSEGSGRALETQYF
cdr3_length: 11; v_call: TRBV2; d_call: NA; j_call: TRBJ2-5; clone_size: once; cdr3_nt: TGTGCCAGCAGTGCGGGGGAGACCCAGTACTTC; cdr3_aa: CASSAGETQYF
cdr3_length: 15; v_call: TRBV18; d_call: NA; j_call: TRBJ1-4; clone_size: once; cdr3_nt: TGTGCCAGCTCACTATCAGGGCCGCCTAATGAAAAACTGTTTTTT; cdr3_aa: CASSLSGPPNEKLFF
cdr3_length: 14; v_call: TRBV30; d_call: TRBD2; j_call: TRBJ2-5; clone_size: NA; cdr3_nt: TGTGCCTGGACCCCACTGGGCAGCGGGGGGACCCAGTACTTC; cdr3_aa: CAWTPLGSGGTQYF
cdr3_length: 14; v_call: TRBV30; d_call: TRBD1; j_call: TRBJ1-1; clone_size: NA; cdr3_nt: TGTGCCTGGAGCCCACAGGGGGCAAGGACTGAAGCTTTCTTT; cdr3_aa: CAWSPQGARTEAFF
cdr3_length: 15; v_call: TRBV9; d_call: NA; j_call: TRBJ1-3; clone_size: NA; cdr3_nt: TGTGCCAGCAGCGGACGCGCCGCGGGTGGAAACACCATATATTTT; cdr3_aa: CASSGRAAGGNTIYF
cdr3_length: 14; v_call: TRBV6-1; d_call: NA; j_call: TRBJ1-3; clone_size: NA; cdr3_nt: TGTGCCAGCACTTTTCATAGCTCTGGAAACACCATATATTTT; cdr3_aa: CASTFHSSGNTIYF
cdr3_length: 14; v_call: TRBV30; d_call: TRBD1; j_call: TRBJ2-7; clone_size: NA; cdr3_nt: TGTGCCTGGAGTGGGGGACAGGGGGCCAACGAGCAGTACTTC; cdr3_aa: CAWSGGQGANEQYF
cdr3_length: 13; v_call: TRBV29-1; d_call: NA; j_call: TRBJ2-5; clone_size: NA; cdr3_nt: TGCAGCGTTCTGAACCGGGGTCAAGAGACCCAGTACTTC; cdr3_aa: CSVLNRGQETQYF
cdr3_length: 15; v_call: TRBV6-5; d_call: TRBD1; j_call: TRBJ2-3; clone_size: NA; cdr3_nt: TGTGCCAGCAGTTTGGAGGGACAGGGAACAGATACGCAGTATTTT; cdr3_aa: CASSLEGQGTDTQYF
cdr3_length: 13; v_call: TRBV5-8; d_call: NA; j_call: TRBJ2-1; clone_size: once; cdr3_nt: TGTGCCAGCAGGCGACGACTATACAATGAGCAGTTCTTC; cdr3_aa: CASRRRLYNEQFF
cdr3_length: 16; v_call: TRBV27; d_call: NA; j_call: TRBJ1-5; clone_size: NA; cdr3_nt: TGTGCCAGCAGTCCCGACAGTTTCTATAGCAATCAGCCCCAGCATTTT; cdr3_aa: CASSPDSFYSNQPQHF
cdr3_length: 12; v_call: TRBV6-5; d_call: TRBD1; j_call: TRBJ2-3; clone_size: NA; cdr3_nt: TGTGCCAGCAGTTACCGGGGACAGTTCGAGTATTTT; cdr3_aa: CASSYRGQFEYF
cdr3_length: 14; v_call: TRBV30; d_call: TRBD1; j_call: TRBJ2-3; clone_size: NA; cdr3_nt: TGTGCCTGGATCGGATACAGGGGAACAGATACGCAGTATTTT; cdr3_aa: CAWIGYRGTDTQYF
cdr3_length: 16; v_call: TRBV5-1; d_call: TRBD1; j_call: TRBJ2-7; clone_size: NA; cdr3_nt: TGCGCCAGCAGCTTGGAGCCGGACAGGAGCCCCTACGAGCAGTACTTC; cdr3_aa: CASSLEPDRSPYEQYF
cdr3_length: 15; v_call: TRBV7-8; d_call: TRBD1; j_call: TRBJ1-5; clone_size: NA; cdr3_nt: TGTGCCAGCAGTCATGGGACAGGCCTAAATCAGCCCCAGCATTTT; cdr3_aa: CASSHGTGLNQPQHF
cdr3_length: 12; v_call: TRBV11-2; d_call: NA; j_call: TRBJ2-7; clone_size: once; cdr3_nt: TGTGCCAGCAGCTTAACCTATTACGAGCAGTACTTC; cdr3_aa: CASSLTYYEQYF
cdr3_length: 17; v_call: TRBV7-9; d_call: TRBD2; j_call: TRBJ2-3; clone_size: NA; cdr3_nt: TGTGCCAGCAGCTCCGGGACTAGCGGGAGGCTCGTGGATACGCAGTATTTT; cdr3_aa: CASSSGTSGRLVDTQYF
cdr3_length: 15; v_call: TRBV16; d_call: TRBD1; j_call: TRBJ2-7; clone_size: NA; cdr3_nt: TGTGCCAGCAGCCCCTACGACAGGGGTGTCTACGAGCAGTACTTC; cdr3_aa: CASSPYDRGVYEQYF
cdr3_length: 14; v_call: TRBV27; d_call: NA; j_call: TRBJ1-1; clone_size: NA; cdr3_nt: TGTGCCAGCAGTTTAACGGTCCAGAACACTGAAGCTTTCTTT; cdr3_aa: CASSLTVQNTEAFF
cdr3_length: 15; v_call: TRBV12-1; d_call: NA; j_call: TRBJ1-4; clone_size: NA; cdr3_nt: TGTGCCAGCAGACGACAGGGGATCGGACCGGGGAAACTGTTTTTT; cdr3_aa: CASRRQGIGPGKLFF
cdr3_length: 14; v_call: TRBV11-3; d_call: NA; j_call: TRBJ2-6; clone_size: NA; cdr3_nt: TGTGCCAGCAGTCCCACTTCTGGGGCCAACGTCCTGACTTTC; cdr3_aa: CASSPTSGANVLTF
cdr3_length: 15; v_call: TRBV28; d_call: TRBD2; j_call: TRBJ2-7; clone_size: NA; cdr3_nt: TGTGCCAGCAGTTCCACGGGACTAGCGGTCTACGAGCAGTACTTC; cdr3_aa: CASSSTGLAVYEQYF
cdr3_length: 17; v_call: TRBV4-1; d_call: NA; j_call: TRBJ2-6; clone_size: NA; cdr3_nt: TGCGCCAGCAGCCCTTGGACAGATCACTCTGGGGCCAACGTCCTGACTTTC; cdr3_aa: CASSPWTDHSGANVLTF
cdr3_length: 18; v_call: TRBV4-3; d_call: NA; j_call: TRBJ2-4; clone_size: NA; cdr3_nt: TGCGCCAGCAGCCAAGAGGCCTTATACGACAGCCGCAAAAACATTCAGTACTTC; cdr3_aa: CASSQEALYDSRKNIQYF
cdr3_length: 15; v_call: TRBV7-9; d_call: NA; j_call: TRBJ1-2; clone_size: NA; cdr3_nt: TGTGCCTCGGAAAGAGCCGGGGATACCAACTATGGCTACACCTTC; cdr3_aa: CASERAGDTNYGYTF
cdr3_length: 16; v_call: TRBV10-3; d_call: TRBD2; j_call: TRBJ2-3; clone_size: NA; cdr3_nt: TGTGCCATCGGAGAGTACGCTAGCGGAGGAACAGATACGCAGTATTTT; cdr3_aa: CAIGEYASGGTDTQYF
cdr3_length: 15; v_call: TRBV28; d_call: TRBD2; j_call: TRBJ2-1; clone_size: NA; cdr3_nt: TGTGCCAGCAGTTTAGCCGGGAGGACACACAATGAGCAGTTCTTC; cdr3_aa: CASSLAGRTHNEQFF
cdr3_length: 15; v_call: TRBV28; d_call: NA; j_call: TRBJ1-5; clone_size: NA; cdr3_nt: TGTGCCAGCAGTTTATTGGGAGAGGTCAATCAGCCCCAGCATTTT; cdr3_aa: CASSLLGEVNQPQHF
cdr3_length: 16; v_call: TRBV28; d_call: NA; j_call: TRBJ1-4; clone_size: NA; cdr3_nt: TGTGCCAGCAGAAGCTGGGGCGGGGGCACGGGTGAAAAACTGTTTTTT; cdr3_aa: CASRSWGGGTGEKLFF
cdr3_length: 15; v_call: TRBV2; d_call: NA; j_call: TRBJ1-1; clone_size: NA; cdr3_nt: TGTGCCAGCAGTGAAAGCCGGGGTGTGAACACTGAAGCTTTCTTT; cdr3_aa: CASSESRGVNTEAFF
cdr3_length: 14; v_call: TRBV29-1; d_call: TRBD1; j_call: TRBJ2-3; clone_size: NA; cdr3_nt: TGCAGCGTTGACGGGACAGGGGACACAGATACGCAGTATTTT; cdr3_aa: CSVDGTGDTDTQYF
cdr3_length: 15; v_call: TRBV6-6; d_call: NA; j_call: TRBJ2-6; clone_size: NA; cdr3_nt: TGTGCCAGCAGCCCCGGGAGCTCTGGGGCCAACGTCCTGACTTTC; cdr3_aa: CASSPGSSGANVLTF
cdr3_length: 15; v_call: TRBV4-1; d_call: NA; j_call: TRBJ1-2; clone_size: NA; cdr3_nt: TGCGCCAGCAGCCACACAACCGAGGGAAACTATGGCTACACCTTC; cdr3_aa: CASSHTTEGNYGYTF
cdr3_length: 16; v_call: TRBV28; d_call: TRBD1; j_call: TRBJ2-7; clone_size: NA; cdr3_nt: TGTGCCAGCAGTCCTCTCGACAGGGGGCTTGGTTACGAGCAGTACTTC; cdr3_aa: CASSPLDRGLGYEQYF